This entry concerns a single T cell receptor beta chain. Its antigen is currently unknown. Sequencing used immunoSEQ multiplex PCR; TCRdb keeps in-frame clones, though not all of them. The profile covers around 20,000 clones, with roughly 80% appearing a single time and 6.6% taken by the ten largest. Rectal tissue came from one to two pinch biopsies taken at colonoscopy. Germline CDR1 is LNHDA and CDR2 is SQIVND (reference sequence). The CDR3 spans 14 residues. J gave up 3 bases and V 7 bases, and 5 bases lay outside the gene matches. The sample is drawn from a study of pediatric ulcerative colitis. Study-wide findings and caveats: Rectal repertoires separated controls, mild-moderate and acute severe colitis.

The sequenced material came from gut tissue. This sequence originates from a boy aged 5 to 17 with moderate ulcerative colitis. V is TRBV19 and J is TRBJ1-4; 7 nucleotides align to TRBD1. The CDR3 DNA is TGTGCCAGTAACCGACAGGGTTCTAATGAAAAACTGTTTTTT. This gives the protein CASNRQGSNEKLFF.